This T cell receptor beta chain was identified in a study of cytomegalovirus exposure and HLA in healthy donors. Unrecorded immune exposure was likely among donors, who were nominally healthy when sampled. Whole-study results and caveats: A classifier reportedly called cytomegalovirus status with high sensitivity and specificity. Testing in vitro showed three CMV-associated chains specific for CMV antigens.

With regard to this clone: Its antigen remains unidentified.

With 60 Vbeta and 13 Jbeta primers, the PCR was carried out. In the study's own analysis: An analysis that came later counted some 81 million unique TCR beta chains, approximately 10 million shared. Only in-frame clones appear in the TCRdb table, and some are missing; sequencing was by immunoSEQ multiplex PCR. The V and J calls and the clone size are those of that table, but D and trimming were determined from the DNA. The sample has some 180,000 clones, roughly 80% seen once; the top ten hold around 1.7%. The CDR3 spans 19 residues. Per germline, CDR1 MGHRA and CDR2 YSYEKL. V lost 0 bases and J lost 5; bases outside the gene matches: 12.

The receptor's source is a woman under 30 in good health and CMV-seronegative. Sequencing was done on a sample of PBMCs. V usage is TRBV4-1 and J usage is TRBJ2-3, with 12 bases identical to TRBD2. CDR3 coding DNA: TGCGCCAGCAGCCAAGATTGGGCGACTAGCGGGAGAAAGGGAGATACGCAGTATTTT. As protein: CASSQDWATSGRKGDTQYF.